These 3 T cell receptor beta chains came from one sample sequenced in a study of sequential checkpoint blockade in melanoma (dated by TCRdb to about 2019). Receptors were amplified or captured by the immunoSEQ multiplex PCR assay. Imported from immuneACCESS, the table was reduced by TCRdb to in-frame sequences with V and J called. These copies leave out some clones; in studies compared against another copy, an unresolved V gene accounts for under half, and the cause of the remainder is not known. The sample yields 15,000 to 20,000 clones; around 70% were counted once. More than 4% of the sample is taken by the ten largest. Read against the paper, the sample's treatment or condition label means: randomized to nivolumab then ipilimumab (arm A) or the reverse (arm B). Sequenced material: tumor tissue (inferred from file names), taken from a patient given nivolumab and ipilimumab in sequence. The receptors derive from a human donor with melanoma.

This clone was counted only a few times. The rearrangement uses TRBV19 and TRBJ1-2; D possibly corresponds to TRBD1 (6 bases). The CDR3 extends over 14 amino acids. Trimming shortened V by 7 bases and J by 0 bases, and 12 bases separated the two germline ends. Germline V gene data show CDR1 as LNHDA and CDR2 as SQIVND (reference sequence). The CDR3 region has the DNA TGTGCCAGTACCCGACAGGATCCTAACTATGGCTACACCTTC. As protein: CASTRQDPNYGYTF. Together with reference TRBV19 and TRBJ1-2, the CDR3 gives the full variable domain: DGGITQSPKYLFRKEGQNVTLSCEQNLNHDAMYWYRQDPGQGLRLIYYSQIVNDFQKGDIAEGYSVSREKKESFPLTVTSAQKNPTAFYLCASTRQDPNYGYTFGSGTRLTVV.

The chain combines TRBV11-3 with TRBJ2-3; D assignment may be TRBD1 or TRBD2 (6 bases each). This CDR3 region has 18 residues. V gave up 7 bases and J gave up 1 base, with 24 bases separating them. CDR1 and CDR2 from the germline V gene are SGHNT and YENEEA. CDR3 DNA: TGTGCCAGCACCCTAACCCCCCACAGGGAGGTGGGCACAGATACGCAGTATTTT. Protein product: CASTLTPHREVGTDTQYF.

This chain joins TRBV30 and TRBJ2-1, with 10 bases fitting TRBD2. The CDR3 extends over 14 amino acids. Germline trimming cut 1 base from V and 8 bases from J; bases unmatched to any gene: 5. Germline assignment: CDR1 GTSNPN and CDR2 SVGIG (reference sequence). This CDR3 reads CAWSGLAGADEQFF. As DNA, the CDR3 is TGTGCCTGGAGTGGCCTAGCGGGAGCGGATGAGCAGTTCTTC. Combining the CDR3 with reference TRBV30 and TRBJ2-1 gives the whole variable domain SQTIHQWPATLVQPVGSPLSLECTVEGTSNPNLYWYRQAAGRGLQLLFYSVGIGQISSEVPQNLSASRPQDRQFILSSKKLLLSDSGFYLCAWSGLAGADEQFFGPGTRLTVL.